Shown below are 25 T cell receptor beta chains from a single sample sequenced in a study of shared clonotypes between healthy human individuals. Generated by immunoSEQ multiplex PCR, the TCRdb table keeps only in-frame clones and is missing some. The profile shows roughly 2.4 million clones, around 95% of them singletons. The sequenced sample consisted of naive CD4+ T cells sorted from blood. Noted subset: CD45RA+ positively selected. These receptors originate from a man aged 18 to 35 in good health.

Of note for this clone: Different DNA sequences within this sample yield the same CDR3. The chain uses TRBV5-1 and TRBJ2-2; D is unclear. Germline V CDR1 and CDR2: SGHRS, YFSETQ. Trimming removed 4 bases from V and 5 bases from J, with 9 bases in between. CDR3 length equals 13 residues. For the CDR3, the DNA is TGCGCCAGCAGCCTTACAGTTACCGGGGAGCTGTTTTTT. This encodes CASSLTVTGELFF.

The chain recombines TRBV28 with TRBJ1-2; tentative D call: TRBD1 (6 bases). Trimming stripped 5 bases from V and 5 bases from J, with 15 bases between. The CDR3 consists of 14 residues. In germline, CDR1 is MDHEN, CDR2 SYDVKM. In DNA, the CDR3 is TGTGCCAGCAGTGGCACGGGACACCAATATGGCTACACCTTC. Its protein product is CASSGTGHQYGYTF.

The chain combines TRBV10-3 with TRBJ1-2, with TRBD1 as a possible D gene (5 bases). V shed 10 bases and J shed 2 bases, with 23 bases lying between them. The germline V gene encodes CDR1 ENHRY and CDR2 SYGVKD. This CDR3 region has 16 residues. The CDR3 DNA reads TGTGCCACACTCCGGACGGGGGAATACGGCAACTATGGCTACACCTTC. Translation: CATLRTGEYGNYGYTF.

As DNA, the CDR3 is TGTGCCAGCAGCGTACAGGGTTCCTATAATTCACCCCTCCACTTT. Its translation is CASSVQGSYNSPLHF. This chain links TRBV7-2 with TRBJ1-6; a weak D match, TRBD1 (6 bases). The V end was cut by 5 bases, the J end by 1 base, with 9 bases between. The CDR3 is 15 amino acids. Germline CDR1 SGHTA, CDR2 FQGNSA.

Worth noting for this clone: The sample contains more than one DNA sequence encoding this CDR3. J is TRBJ2-2 and V is TRBV5-1; possible D gene TRBD1, 5 bases. This CDR3 has 13 amino acids. Trimming pared 7 bases from V and 1 base from J, leaving 8 bases between. Germline CDR1 SGHRS, CDR2 YFSETQ. The CDR3 bases are TGCGCCAGCCGAACAGGGAACACCGGGGAGCTGTTTTTT. This codes for CASRTGNTGELFF.

The chain employs TRBV7-8 and TRBJ2-1; 13 positions match TRBD2. Germline values: CDR1 SGHVS, CDR2 FQNEAQ. J gave up 8 bases and V 5 bases, and 6 bases lay outside the gene matches. The CDR3 covers 15 residues. In DNA form, the CDR3 reads TGTGCCAGCAGCCTTAGGACTAGCGGGGGCGATGAGCAGTTCTTC. It specifies CASSLRTSGGDEQFF.

V gene TRBV7-9 combines with J gene TRBJ2-3; D is perhaps TRBD2 (5 bases). Trimming stripped 1 base from V and 6 bases from J, with 14 bases between. There are 15 residues in the CDR3. CDR1 and CDR2 from the germline V gene are SEHNR and FQNEAQ (reference sequence). CDR3 residues: CASSLVEDGGDTQYF. The CDR3, as DNA: TGTGCCAGCAGCTTAGTGGAAGACGGAGGCGATACGCAGTATTTT. Full variable domain (missing parts from reference TRBV7-9 and TRBJ2-3): DTGVSQNPRHKITKRGQNVTFRCDPISEHNRLYWYRQTLGQGPEFLTYFQNEAQLEKSRLLSDRFSAERPKGSFSTLEIQRTEQGDSAMYLCASSLVEDGGDTQYFGPGTRLTVL.

In the case of this clone: Distinct nucleotide sequences in the sample also encode this CDR3. This chain links TRBV5-1 with TRBJ2-3; 13 nucleotides align to TRBD2. V dropped 7 bases and J dropped 6; count of bases not matched to a gene: 2. The CDR3 length is 13 residues. Germline values: CDR1 SGHRS, CDR2 YFSETQ. CDR3 in amino acids: CASGLAGEDTQYF. The CDR3 DNA sequence: TGCGCCAGCGGACTAGCGGGGGAGGATACGCAGTATTTT.

This clone was seen only a few times. This chain joins TRBV6-4 and TRBJ1-5; TRBD1 matches 7 bases. The junction had 12 bases not matched to a gene; V was cut back by 6 bases and J by 1 base. CDR1 and CDR2 (germline): MRHNA, SNTAGT. The CDR3 runs 17 residues. CDR3 sequence reads: CASSPQGTKISNQPQHF. DNA for the CDR3: TGTGCCAGCAGCCCACAGGGGACAAAAATAAGCAATCAGCCCCAGCATTTT.

The chain couples TRBV28 to TRBJ2-5; tentatively, D is TRBD2 (6 bases). Trimming pared 2 bases from V and 3 bases from J, leaving 13 bases between. This CDR3 has 15 residues. In germline, CDR1 is MDHEN, CDR2 SYDVKM. CDR3 nucleotide sequence: TGTGCCAGCAGTTTACTGCCTGGCGGGGAAGAGACCCAGTACTTC. Residues: CASSLLPGGEETQYF.

The chain employs TRBV4-1 and TRBJ2-1; D is perhaps TRBD2 (6 bases). The V gene's germline CDR1 is MGHRA and CDR2 YSYEKL. V was trimmed by 4 bases and J by 6 bases, leaving 19 bases between them. This CDR3 spans 16 amino acids. In DNA, the CDR3 is TGCGCCAGCAGCCTAGACCCCAGCGGGTCCGCCAATGAGCAGTTCTTC. Translated: CASSLDPSGSANEQFF.

The V and J genes are TRBV5-4 and TRBJ2-3; 12 bases line up with TRBD2. The CDR3 loop spans 18 amino acids. After removal of 1 base from V and 3 bases from J, the junction contained 9 bases not matched to a gene. CDR1 is SGHNT, CDR2 YYREEE, per germline (reference sequence). The CDR3, as DNA: TGTGCCAGCAGCTTGTCCCCTAGCGGGGGGGTAGGGACAGATACGCAGTATTTT. Its protein product is CASSLSPSGGVGTDTQYF.

The chain uses TRBV18 and TRBJ2-5; maybe TRBD2 (6 bases). Germline CDR1 reads KGHSH; CDR2 reads LQKENI. There are 13 residues in the CDR3. Deletions cut 3 bases from V and 3 bases from J, with 8 bases between. The CDR3 here is CASSPGGKETQYF. As DNA, the CDR3 is TGTGCCAGCTCACCTGGGGGGAAAGAGACCCAGTACTTC.

Note on this clone: At one end, the junction sequence differs from germline, possibly due to a read error. The V gene is TRBV4-1, the J gene TRBJ1-5; no firm D call. Per the germline V gene, CDR1 is MGHRA and CDR2 is YSYEKL. The CDR3 runs to 16 residues. DNA for the CDR3: TGCGCCAGCGGCCACGTTCCAATCCTCTTCAATCAGCCCCAGCATTTT. Encoded protein: CASGHVPILFNQPQHF.

The chain's CDR3 is CASSALPVRRDSGNTIYF. Here the CDR3 DNA reads TGCGCCAGCAGCGCCCTCCCAGTCCGCAGGGACTCTGGAAACACCATATATTTT. V gene TRBV5-1 combines with J gene TRBJ1-3; weak D call: TRBD1 (5 bases). The CDR3 sequence is 18 residues long. Germline CDR1 and CDR2: SGHRS and YFSETQ. Trimming removed 4 bases at V and 0 bases at J, with 20 bases between.

The chain couples TRBV28 to TRBJ1-2; 10 nucleotides align to TRBD1. The CDR3 extends over 14 amino acids. Germline values: CDR1 MDHEN, CDR2 SYDVKM. With 5 bases clipped from V and 6 bases from J, the junction kept 6 bases outside the gene matches. The CDR3 protein is CASSPRGQGDGYTF. CDR3 DNA sequence: TGTGCCAGCAGTCCTCGTGGACAGGGGGATGGCTACACCTTC.

The chain links TRBV7-2 to TRBJ2-7; D may be TRBD1 or TRBD2 (6 bases each). Trimming took 7 bases from V and 6 from J, leaving 19 bases between them. The germline V gene has CDR1 SGHTA and CDR2 FQGNSA. The CDR3 contains 14 residues. As DNA, the CDR3 is TGTGCCAGCACCCCTGGACCCGGGGGCGGCGAGCAGTACTTC. Translated: CASTPGPGGGEQYF.

V usage is TRBV4-1 and J usage is TRBJ1-2; D is ambiguous. The CDR3 covers 14 residues. V was cut by 0 bases and J by 10 bases, with 15 bases left in between. Germline V gene data show CDR1 as MGHRA and CDR2 as YSYEKL. CDR3 sequence: CASSQDRFMVVYTF. The DNA of the CDR3 is TGCGCCAGCAGCCAAGACAGGTTCATGGTTGTCTACACCTTC.

The genes are TRBV6-1 and TRBJ1-2; TRBD1 matches at 7 bases. Germline V gene sequence: CDR1 MNHNS, CDR2 SASEGT. V lost 6 bases to trimming and J lost 5 bases; unmatched junction nucleotides: 9. The CDR3 is 14 amino acids. Here the CDR3 DNA reads TGTGCCAGCAGGCATGGGGACAGTCTTTATGGCTACACCTTC. Its translation is CASRHGDSLYGYTF.

The rearrangement links TRBV27 to TRBJ2-1, with a weak D call TRBD2 (6 bases). This CDR3 comprises 12 residues. Trimming cost V 10 bases and J 14 bases, with 21 bases left between them. Germline V gene lookup returns CDR1 MNHEY and CDR2 SMNVEV (reference sequence). The CDR3 loop is CAIHTPGEGKFF. CDR3 sequence (DNA): TGTGCCATTCATACTCCGGGAGAGGGGAAGTTCTTC.

This clone was detected once. The CDR3 protein is CASSVGWSGAGELFF. In nucleotides, the CDR3 is TGTGCCAGCAGCGTAGGATGGAGCGGGGCCGGGGAGCTGTTTTTT. This sequence joins TRBV9 and TRBJ2-2; 7 bases agree with TRBD2. V lost 0 bases, J lost 6 bases, and 5 bases stayed unmatched. The germline gives CDR1 SGDLS, CDR2 YYNGEE. This CDR3 comprises 15 residues.

This sequence joins TRBV5-1 and TRBJ2-2; D ambiguous. Between the trimmed V and J ends, which lost 0 bases and 1 base, there was a span of 13 bases. Looked up from germline, CDR1 is SGHRS and CDR2 is YFSETQ. CDR3 length equals 17 residues. The CDR3 region has the DNA TGCGCCAGCAGCTTGGCTCTCGGCACGGAGAACACCGGGGAGCTGTTTTTT. This codes for CASSLALGTENTGELFF.

The chain combines TRBV5-1 with TRBJ1-5; D is possibly TRBD1 (5 bases). This CDR3 region has 15 residues. Trimming shortened V by 4 bases and J by 0 bases, and 11 bases separated the two germline ends. Germline CDR1 SGHRS, CDR2 YFSETQ. The CDR3 loop is CASSQGSDSNQPQHF. The CDR3 DNA is TGCGCCAGCAGCCAGGGATCAGATAGCAATCAGCCCCAGCATTTT.

The chain is built from TRBV5-6 and TRBJ1-1; possibly TRBD1 for D (5 bases). The V and J ends lost 0 bases and 2 bases respectively, with 14 bases between them. The CDR3 is made up of 16 amino acids. The germline V gene encodes CDR1 SGHDT and CDR2 YYEEEE. The CDR3 coding sequence is TGTGCCAGCAGCTTGGGTCGTCCAGGGCTAAACACTGAAGCTTTCTTT. It is translated as CASSLGRPGLNTEAFF. Full variable domain (rest looked up from reference TRBV5-6 and TRBJ1-1): DAGVTQSPTHLIKTRGQQVTLRCSPKSGHDTVSWYQQALGQGPQFIFQYYEEEERQRGNFPDRFSGHQFPNYSSELNVNALLLGDSALYLCASSLGRPGLNTEAFFGQGTRLTVV.

The table lists this clone with a count of one. The chain links TRBV5-1 to TRBJ2-6; no clear D. The CDR3 runs to 15 residues. The ends were cut back, 1 base at V and 0 bases at J, with 5 bases in the middle. Germline lookup yields CDR1 SGHRS and CDR2 YFSETQ. This CDR3 reads CASSLTDSGANVLTF. DNA for the CDR3: TGCGCCAGCAGCTTGACTGACTCTGGGGCCAACGTCCTGACTTTC.